Here is one T cell receptor (beta chain) with its context. In the study's own analysis: Amplified reference gene primers provided the basis for estimating nucleated cell counts. Profiled with immunoSEQ multiplex PCR; TCRdb holds only in-frame clones, not every one. Clone size and the V and J calls come from that table; the DNA yielded D and trimming. The repertoire holds about 270,000 clones, with approximately 83% as singletons. The sample originates from a study of blood T cell repertoires in COVID-19. This CDR3 has 18 residues. Germline CDR1 is SGHVS and CDR2 is FNYEAQ. V lost 3 bases, J lost 2 bases, and 10 bases stayed unmatched.

The chain carries TRBV7-6 and TRBJ2-5, with 12 bases matching TRBD2. This clonotype was sampled from a woman between 50 and 59 years old who had recovered from COVID-19. The sequenced sample consisted of peripheral blood. CDR3 loop: CASSFGGTSGGFQETQYF. The CDR3 nucleotides are TGTGCCAGCAGCTTCGGGGGCACTAGCGGGGGGTTTCAAGAGACCCAGTACTTC. The whole variable domain, filled in from reference TRBV7-6 and TRBJ2-5, reads GAGVSQSPRYKVTKRGQDVALRCDPISGHVSLYWYRQALGQGPEFLTYFNYEAQQDKSGLPNDRFSAERPEGSISTLTIQRTEQRDSAMYRCASSFGGTSGGFQETQYFGPGTRLLVL.